The clone carrying this TCR beta chain occurred many times. The CDR3 goes on 3 residues after the read ends, and that part is filled in from the germline J gene. The record originates from a study of T cell clonality in common variable immunodeficiency. The CDR3 length is 14 residues. V dropped 3 bases and J dropped 4; count of bases not matched to a gene: 4. Germline lookup yields CDR1 MNHNS and CDR2 SASEGT. Produced via immunoSEQ multiplex PCR; TCRdb's table is partial and in-frame only. Altogether around 50,000 clones were found in the sample, and no singletons occur. Sequences were obtained from peripheral blood mononuclear cells. The TCR sequence derives from a person aged 18 to 70 in good health. The chain is built from TRBV6-1 and TRBJ1-2, with 8 nucleotides matching TRBD1. The DNA read from the CDR3 is TGTGCCAGCAGTGAGGACAGGGCTGGCTATGGC. It translates to CASSEDRAGYG. The complete CDR3 protein is CASSEDRAGYGYTF.